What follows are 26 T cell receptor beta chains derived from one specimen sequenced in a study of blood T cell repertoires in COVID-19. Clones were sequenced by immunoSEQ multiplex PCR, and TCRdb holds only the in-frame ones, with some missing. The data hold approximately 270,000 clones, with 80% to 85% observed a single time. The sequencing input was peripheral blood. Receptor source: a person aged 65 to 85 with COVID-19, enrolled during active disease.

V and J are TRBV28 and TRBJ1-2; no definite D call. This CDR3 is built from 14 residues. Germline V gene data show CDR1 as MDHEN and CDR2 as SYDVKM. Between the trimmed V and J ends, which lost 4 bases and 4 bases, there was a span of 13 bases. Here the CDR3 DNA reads TGTGCCAGCAGTTCAGAGGGCATAGGCTATGGCTACACCTTC. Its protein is CASSSEGIGYGYTF.

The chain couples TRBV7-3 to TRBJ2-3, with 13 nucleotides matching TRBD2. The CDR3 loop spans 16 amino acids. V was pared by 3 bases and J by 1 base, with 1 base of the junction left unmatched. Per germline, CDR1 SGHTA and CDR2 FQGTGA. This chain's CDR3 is CASSFGTSGGTDTQYF. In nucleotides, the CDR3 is TGTGCCAGCAGCTTCGGGACTAGCGGGGGCACAGATACGCAGTATTTT.

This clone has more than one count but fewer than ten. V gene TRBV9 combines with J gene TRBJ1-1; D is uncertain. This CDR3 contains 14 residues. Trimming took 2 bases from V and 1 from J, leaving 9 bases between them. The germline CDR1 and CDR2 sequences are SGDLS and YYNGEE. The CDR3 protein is CASSVGRGNTEAFF. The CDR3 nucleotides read TGTGCCAGCAGCGTGGGCCGGGGGAACACTGAAGCTTTCTTT.

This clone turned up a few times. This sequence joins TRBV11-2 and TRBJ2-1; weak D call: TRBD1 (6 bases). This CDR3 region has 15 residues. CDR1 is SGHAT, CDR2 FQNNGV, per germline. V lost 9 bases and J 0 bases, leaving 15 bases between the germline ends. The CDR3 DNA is TGTGCCAGTGGGGGCGGGCCAAGCTCCTACAATGAGCAGTTCTTC. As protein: CASGGGPSSYNEQFF.

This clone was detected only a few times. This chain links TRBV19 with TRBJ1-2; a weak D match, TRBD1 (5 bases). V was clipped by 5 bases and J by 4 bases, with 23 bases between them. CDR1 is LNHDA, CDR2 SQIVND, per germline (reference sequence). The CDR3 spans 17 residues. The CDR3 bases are TGTGCCAGTAGTTCCGGTACGAGGCTCTCAGACAGCTATGGCTACACCTTC. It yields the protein CASSSGTRLSDSYGYTF.

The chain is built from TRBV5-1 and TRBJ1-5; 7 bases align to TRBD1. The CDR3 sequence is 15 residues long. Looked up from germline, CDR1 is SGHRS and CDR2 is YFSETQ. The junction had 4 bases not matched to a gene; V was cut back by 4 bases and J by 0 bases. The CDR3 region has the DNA TGCGCCAGCAGCAGCGGACAGGATAGCAATCAGCCCCAGCATTTT. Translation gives CASSSGQDSNQPQHF. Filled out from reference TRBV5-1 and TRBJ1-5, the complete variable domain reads KAGVTQTPRYLIKTRGQQVTLSCSPISGHRSVSWYQQTPGQGLQFLFEYFSETQRNKGNFPGRFSGRQFSNSRSEMNVSTLELGDSALYLCASSSGQDSNQPQHFGDGTRLSIL.

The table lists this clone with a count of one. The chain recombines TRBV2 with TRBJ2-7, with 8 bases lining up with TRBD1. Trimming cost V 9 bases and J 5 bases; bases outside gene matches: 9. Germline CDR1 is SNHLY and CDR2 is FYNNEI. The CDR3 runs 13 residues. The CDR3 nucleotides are TGTGCCAGTTCGAGACAGGGGAGGAACGAGCAGTACTTC. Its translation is CASSRQGRNEQYF.

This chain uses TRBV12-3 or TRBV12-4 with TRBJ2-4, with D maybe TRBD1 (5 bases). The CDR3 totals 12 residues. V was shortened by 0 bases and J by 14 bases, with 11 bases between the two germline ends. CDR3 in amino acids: CASSLASGAKYF. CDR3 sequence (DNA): TGTGCCAGCAGTTTAGCGTCTGGGGCGAAGTACTTC.

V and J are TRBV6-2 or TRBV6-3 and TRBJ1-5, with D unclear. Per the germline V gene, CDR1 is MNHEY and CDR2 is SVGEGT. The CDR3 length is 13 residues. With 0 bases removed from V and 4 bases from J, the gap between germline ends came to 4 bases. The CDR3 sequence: CASSYSQNQPQHF. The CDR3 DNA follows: TGTGCCAGCAGTTACTCTCAGAATCAGCCCCAGCATTTT.

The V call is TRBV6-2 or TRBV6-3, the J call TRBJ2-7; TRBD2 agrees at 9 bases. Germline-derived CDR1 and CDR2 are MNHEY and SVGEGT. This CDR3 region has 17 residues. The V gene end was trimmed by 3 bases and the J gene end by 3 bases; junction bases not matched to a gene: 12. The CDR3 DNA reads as TGTGCCAGCAGTTATGAGTTAGCGGGAGTACCCCTCTACGAGCAGTACTTC. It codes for CASSYELAGVPLYEQYF.

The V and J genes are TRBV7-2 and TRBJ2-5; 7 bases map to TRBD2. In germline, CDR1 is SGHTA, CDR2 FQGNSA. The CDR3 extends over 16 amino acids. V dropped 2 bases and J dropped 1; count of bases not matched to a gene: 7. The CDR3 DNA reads TGTGCCAGCAGCTTAACCGGGGGGAGGTCCCAAGAGACCCAGTACTTC. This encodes CASSLTGGRSQETQYF. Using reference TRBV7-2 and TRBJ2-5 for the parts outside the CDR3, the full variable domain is GAGVSQSPSNKVTEKGKDVELRCDPISGHTALYWYRQSLGQGLEFLIYFQGNSAPDKSGLPSDRFSAERTGGSVSTLTIQRTQQEDSAVYLCASSLTGGRSQETQYFGPGTRLLVL.

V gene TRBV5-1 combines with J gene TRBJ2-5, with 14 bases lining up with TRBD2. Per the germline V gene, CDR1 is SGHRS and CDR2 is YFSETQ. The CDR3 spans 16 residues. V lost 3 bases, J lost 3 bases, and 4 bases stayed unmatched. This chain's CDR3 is CASSWGLAGVKETQYF. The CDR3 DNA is TGCGCCAGCAGCTGGGGACTAGCGGGAGTAAAAGAGACCCAGTACTTC.

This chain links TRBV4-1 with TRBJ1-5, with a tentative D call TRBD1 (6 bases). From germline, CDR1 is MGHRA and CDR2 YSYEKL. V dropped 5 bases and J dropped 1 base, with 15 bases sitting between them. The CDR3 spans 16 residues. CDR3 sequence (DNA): TGCGCCAGCAGCACCCAACAGGGTCAGAGCAATCAGCCCCAGCATTTT. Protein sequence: CASSTQQGQSNQPQHF.

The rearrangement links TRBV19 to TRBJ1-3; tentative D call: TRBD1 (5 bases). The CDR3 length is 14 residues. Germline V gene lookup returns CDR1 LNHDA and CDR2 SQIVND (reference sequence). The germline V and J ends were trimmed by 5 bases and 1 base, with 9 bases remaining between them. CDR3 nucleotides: TGTGCCAGTAGTGGTGGGGCTTCTGGAAACACCATATATTTT. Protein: CASSGGASGNTIYF.

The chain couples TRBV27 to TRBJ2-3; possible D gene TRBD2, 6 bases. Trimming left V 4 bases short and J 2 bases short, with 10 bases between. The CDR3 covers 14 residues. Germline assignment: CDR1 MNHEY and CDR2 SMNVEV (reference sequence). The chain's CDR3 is CASSYGGPTDTQYF. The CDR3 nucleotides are TGTGCCAGCAGTTACGGGGGACCCACAGATACGCAGTATTTT.

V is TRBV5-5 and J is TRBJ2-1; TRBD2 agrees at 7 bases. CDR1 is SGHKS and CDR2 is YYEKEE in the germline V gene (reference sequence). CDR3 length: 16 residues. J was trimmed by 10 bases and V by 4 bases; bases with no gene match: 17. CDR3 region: CASSTPTGVRGLEQFF. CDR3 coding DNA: TGTGCCAGCAGCACGCCCACAGGCGTCCGGGGACTAGAGCAGTTCTTC. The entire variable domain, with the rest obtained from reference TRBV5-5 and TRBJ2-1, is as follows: DAGVTQSPTHLIKTRGQQVTLRCSPISGHKSVSWYQQVLGQGPQFIFQYYEKEERGRGNFPDRFSARQFPNYSSELNVNALLLGDSALYLCASSTPTGVRGLEQFFGPGTRLTVL.

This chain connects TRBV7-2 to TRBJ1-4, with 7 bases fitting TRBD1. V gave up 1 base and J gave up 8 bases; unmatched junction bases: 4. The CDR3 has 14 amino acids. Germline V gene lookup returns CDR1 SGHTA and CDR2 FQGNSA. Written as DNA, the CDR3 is TGTGCCAGCAGCTTAGAGGGGGCCATCGAAAAACTGTTTTTT. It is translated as CASSLEGAIEKLFF.

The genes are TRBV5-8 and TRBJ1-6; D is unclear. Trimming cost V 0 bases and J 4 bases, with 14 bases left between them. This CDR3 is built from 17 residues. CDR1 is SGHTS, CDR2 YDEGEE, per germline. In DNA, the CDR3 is TGTGCCAGCAGCTTGGCCTCGAAGAGATTTTATAATTCACCCCTCCACTTT. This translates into CASSLASKRFYNSPLHF.

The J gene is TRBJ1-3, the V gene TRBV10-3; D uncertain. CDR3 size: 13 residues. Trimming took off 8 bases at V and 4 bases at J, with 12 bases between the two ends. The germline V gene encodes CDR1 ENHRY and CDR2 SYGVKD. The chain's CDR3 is CAISGARGNTIYF. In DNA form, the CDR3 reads TGTGCCATCTCGGGTGCCCGCGGAAACACCATATATTTT.

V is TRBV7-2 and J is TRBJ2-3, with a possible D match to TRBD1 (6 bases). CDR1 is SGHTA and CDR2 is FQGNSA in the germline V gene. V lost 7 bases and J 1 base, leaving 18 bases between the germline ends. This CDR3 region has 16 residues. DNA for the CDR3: TGTGCCAGCATCCCCCAGCTGGGACATCGCACAGATACGCAGTATTTT. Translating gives CASIPQLGHRTDTQYF. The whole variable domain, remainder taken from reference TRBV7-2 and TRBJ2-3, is GAGVSQSPSNKVTEKGKDVELRCDPISGHTALYWYRQSLGQGLEFLIYFQGNSAPDKSGLPSDRFSAERTGGSVSTLTIQRTQQEDSAVYLCASIPQLGHRTDTQYFGPGTRLTVL.

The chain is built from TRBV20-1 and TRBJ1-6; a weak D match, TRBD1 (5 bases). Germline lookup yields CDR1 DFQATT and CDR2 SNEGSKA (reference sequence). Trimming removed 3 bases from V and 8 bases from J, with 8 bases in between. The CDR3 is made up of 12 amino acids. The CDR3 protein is CSASSGDSPLHF. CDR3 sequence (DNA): TGCAGTGCTAGTTCGGGGGATTCACCCCTCCACTTT.

The CDR3: CASRARTNTGELFF. The CDR3 DNA follows: TGTGCCAGCAGAGCAAGAACGAACACCGGGGAGCTGTTTTTT. The chain links TRBV2 to TRBJ2-2; D uncertain. Germline-derived CDR1 and CDR2 are SNHLY and FYNNEI. Between the trimmed V and J ends, which lost 6 bases and 0 bases, there was a span of 8 bases. This CDR3 is 14 amino acids long. The whole variable domain, filled in from reference TRBV2 and TRBJ2-2, reads EPEVTQTPSHQVTQMGQEVILRCVPISNHLYFYWYRQILGQKVEFLVSFYNNEISEKSEIFDDQFSVERPDGSNFTLKIRSTKLEDSAMYFCASRARTNTGELFFGEGSRLTVL.

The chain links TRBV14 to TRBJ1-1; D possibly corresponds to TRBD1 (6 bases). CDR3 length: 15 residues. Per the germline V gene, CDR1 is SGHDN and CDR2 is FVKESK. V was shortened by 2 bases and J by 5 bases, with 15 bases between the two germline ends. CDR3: CASSQSQQGGTEAFF. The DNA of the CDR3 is TGTGCCAGCAGCCAAAGTCAACAGGGTGGTACTGAAGCTTTCTTT. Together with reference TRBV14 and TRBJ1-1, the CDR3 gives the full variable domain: EAGVTQFPSHSVIEKGQTVTLRCDPISGHDNLYWYRRVMGKEIKFLLHFVKESKQDESGMPNNRFLAERTGGTYSTLKVQPAELEDSGVYFCASSQSQQGGTEAFFGQGTRLTVV.

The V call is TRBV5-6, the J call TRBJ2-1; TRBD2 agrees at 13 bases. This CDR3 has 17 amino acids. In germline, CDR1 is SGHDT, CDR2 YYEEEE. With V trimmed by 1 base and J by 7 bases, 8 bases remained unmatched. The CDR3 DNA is TGTGCCAGCAGCTTGTCGGTCTGGACTAGCGGGAGAAATGAGCAGTTCTTC. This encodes CASSLSVWTSGRNEQFF.

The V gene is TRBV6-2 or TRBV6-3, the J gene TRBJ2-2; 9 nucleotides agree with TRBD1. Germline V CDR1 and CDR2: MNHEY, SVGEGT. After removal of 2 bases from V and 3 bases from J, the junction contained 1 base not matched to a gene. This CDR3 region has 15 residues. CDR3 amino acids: CASSYGDRDTGELFF. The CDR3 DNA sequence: TGTGCCAGCAGTTACGGGGACAGGGACACCGGGGAGCTGTTTTTT.

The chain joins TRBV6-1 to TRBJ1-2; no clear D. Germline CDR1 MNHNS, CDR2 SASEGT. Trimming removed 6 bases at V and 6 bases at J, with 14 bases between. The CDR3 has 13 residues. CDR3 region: CASREPPSDGYTF. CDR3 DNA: TGTGCCAGCAGAGAACCCCCATCGGATGGCTACACCTTC.